This entry is about one T cell receptor beta chain. Its cognate antigen is unknown. This specimen comes from a study of cytomegalovirus exposure and HLA in healthy donors. Findings and limits, study-wide: Later work found most CMV-associated TCR beta chains apparently HLA-restricted. Specific recognition of CMV antigens was confirmed in vitro for a few chains (all CMV-associated).

The PCR contained 60 Vbeta and 13 Jbeta primers. Sequenced by immunoSEQ multiplex PCR; TCRdb stores in-frame clones only, minus some. Of more than 110,000 clones listed, over 60% are singletons. CDR1 KGHSH and CDR2 LQKENI come from the germline V gene. The CDR3 has 15 residues. The V end was cut by 3 bases, the J end by 1 base, with 9 bases between. The receptor was isolated from a male donor in good health and CMV-seropositive. Sequenced: PBMCs. The chain uses TRBV18 and TRBJ2-2, with D unresolved. DNA of the CDR3: TGTGCCAGCTCACCTCAACAGAGGAACACCGGGGAGCTGTTTTTT. It encodes CASSPQQRNTGELFF. The whole variable domain, remainder taken from reference TRBV18 and TRBJ2-2, is NAGVMQNPRHLVRRRGQEARLRCSPMKGHSHVYWYRQLPEEGLKFMVYLQKENIIDESGMPKERFSAEFPKEGPSILRIQQVVRGDSAAYFCASSPQQRNTGELFFGEGSRLTVL.